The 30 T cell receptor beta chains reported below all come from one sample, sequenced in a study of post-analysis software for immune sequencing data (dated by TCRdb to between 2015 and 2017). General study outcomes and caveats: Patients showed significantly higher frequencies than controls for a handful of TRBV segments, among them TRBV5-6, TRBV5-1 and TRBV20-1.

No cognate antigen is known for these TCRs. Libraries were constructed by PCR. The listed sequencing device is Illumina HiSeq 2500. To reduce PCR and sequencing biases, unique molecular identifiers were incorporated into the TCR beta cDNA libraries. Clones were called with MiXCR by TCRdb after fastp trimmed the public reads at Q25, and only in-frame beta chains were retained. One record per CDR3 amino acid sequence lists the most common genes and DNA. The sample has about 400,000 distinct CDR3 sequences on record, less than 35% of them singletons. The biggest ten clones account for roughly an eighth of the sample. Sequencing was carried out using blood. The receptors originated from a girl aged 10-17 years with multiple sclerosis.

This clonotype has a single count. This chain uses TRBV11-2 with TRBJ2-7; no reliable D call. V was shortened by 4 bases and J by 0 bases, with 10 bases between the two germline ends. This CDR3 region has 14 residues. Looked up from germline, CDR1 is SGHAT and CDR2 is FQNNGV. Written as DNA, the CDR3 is TGTGCCAGCAGCTCAGAAAGGCCCTCCTACGAGCAGTACTTC. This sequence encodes CASSSERPSYEQYF.

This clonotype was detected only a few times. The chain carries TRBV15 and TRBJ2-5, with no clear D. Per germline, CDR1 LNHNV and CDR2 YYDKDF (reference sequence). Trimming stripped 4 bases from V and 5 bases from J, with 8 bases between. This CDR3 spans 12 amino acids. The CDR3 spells CATSTPGETQYF. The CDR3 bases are TGTGCCACCAGCACCCCTGGTGAGACCCAGTACTTC.

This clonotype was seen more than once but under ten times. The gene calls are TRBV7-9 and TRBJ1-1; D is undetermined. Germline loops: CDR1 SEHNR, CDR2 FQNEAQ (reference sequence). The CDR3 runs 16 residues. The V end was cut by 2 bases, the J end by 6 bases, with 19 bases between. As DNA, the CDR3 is TGTGCCAGCAGCTTAAGCCGGACCTACCCAATCTCTGAAGCTTTCTTT. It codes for CASSLSRTYPISEAFF.

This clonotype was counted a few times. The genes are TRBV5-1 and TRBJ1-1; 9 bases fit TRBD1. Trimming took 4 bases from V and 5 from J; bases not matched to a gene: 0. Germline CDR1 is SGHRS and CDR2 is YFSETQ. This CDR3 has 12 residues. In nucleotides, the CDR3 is TGCGCCAGCAGCGGGACAGGGACTGAAGCTTTCTTT. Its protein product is CASSGTGTEAFF.

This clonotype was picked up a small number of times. CDR3 nucleotides: TGCAGTGCTAGAGCAACAGGCACGGGGGGCTCCTACAATGAGCAGTTCTTC. Protein product: CSARATGTGGSYNEQFF. The rearrangement uses TRBV20-1 and TRBJ2-1; 7 bases are a match to TRBD2. Germline CDR1 and CDR2: DFQATT and SNEGSKA (reference sequence). V lost 1 base to trimming and J lost 0 bases; unmatched junction nucleotides: 9. This CDR3 has 17 amino acids.

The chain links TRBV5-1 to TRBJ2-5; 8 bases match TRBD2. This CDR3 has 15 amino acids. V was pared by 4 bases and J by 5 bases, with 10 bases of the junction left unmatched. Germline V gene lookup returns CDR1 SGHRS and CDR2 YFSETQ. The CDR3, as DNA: TGCGCCAGCAGCCAAGTTAGCGGGGCTCAGGAGACCCAGTACTTC. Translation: CASSQVSGAQETQYF. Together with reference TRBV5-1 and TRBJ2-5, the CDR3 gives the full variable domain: KAGVTQTPRYLIKTRGQQVTLSCSPISGHRSVSWYQQTPGQGLQFLFEYFSETQRNKGNFPGRFSGRQFSNSRSEMNVSTLELGDSALYLCASSQVSGAQETQYFGPGTRLLVL.

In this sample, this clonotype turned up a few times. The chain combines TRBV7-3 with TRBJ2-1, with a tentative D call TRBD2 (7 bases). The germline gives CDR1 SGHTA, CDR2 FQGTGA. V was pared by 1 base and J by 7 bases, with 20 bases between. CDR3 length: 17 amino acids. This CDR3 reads CASSLNGPGGAKNEQFF. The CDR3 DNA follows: TGTGCCAGCAGCTTAAACGGGCCGGGGGGCGCGAAGAATGAGCAGTTCTTC.

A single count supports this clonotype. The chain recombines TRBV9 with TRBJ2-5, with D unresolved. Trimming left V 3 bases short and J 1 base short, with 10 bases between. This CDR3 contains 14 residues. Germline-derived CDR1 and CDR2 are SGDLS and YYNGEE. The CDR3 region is CASSDGPSQETQYF. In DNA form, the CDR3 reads TGTGCCAGCAGCGACGGACCATCCCAAGAGACCCAGTACTTC.

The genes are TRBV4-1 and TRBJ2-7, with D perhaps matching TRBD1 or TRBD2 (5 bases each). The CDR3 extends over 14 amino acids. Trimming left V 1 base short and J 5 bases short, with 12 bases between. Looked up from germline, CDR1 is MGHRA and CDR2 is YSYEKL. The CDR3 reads CASSQAWGSHEQYF. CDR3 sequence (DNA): TGCGCCAGCAGCCAAGCGTGGGGGTCCCACGAGCAGTACTTC.

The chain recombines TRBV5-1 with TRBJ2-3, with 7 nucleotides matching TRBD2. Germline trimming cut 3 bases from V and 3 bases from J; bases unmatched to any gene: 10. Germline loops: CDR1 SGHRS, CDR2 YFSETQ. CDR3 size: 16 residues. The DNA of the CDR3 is TGCGCCAGCAGCTGGGGGAGGGATAGCCTGACAGATACGCAGTATTTT. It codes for CASSWGRDSLTDTQYF.

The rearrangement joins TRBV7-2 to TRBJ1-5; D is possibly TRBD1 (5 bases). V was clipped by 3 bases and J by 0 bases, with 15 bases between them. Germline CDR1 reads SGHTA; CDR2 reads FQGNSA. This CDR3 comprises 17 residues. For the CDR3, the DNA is TGTGCCAGCAGCTTCAGCAGGGAGACTTATAGCAATCAGCCCCAGCATTTT. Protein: CASSFSRETYSNQPQHF.

CDR3 residues: CASSSGLVRGMDEQFF. DNA for the CDR3: TGTGCCAGCAGTTCTGGACTAGTCCGCGGGATGGATGAGCAGTTCTTC. V is TRBV12-3 or TRBV12-4 and J is TRBJ2-1; 7 bases are shared with TRBD2. This CDR3 is 16 amino acids long. The ends lost 4 bases at V and 8 bases at J; junction bases unmatched: 14.

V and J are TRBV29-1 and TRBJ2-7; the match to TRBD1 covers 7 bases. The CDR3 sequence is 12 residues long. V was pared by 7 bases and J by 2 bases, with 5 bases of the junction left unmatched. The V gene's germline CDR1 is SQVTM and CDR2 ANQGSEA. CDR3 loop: CSGWTGTYEQYF. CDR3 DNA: TGCAGCGGATGGACAGGAACCTACGAGCAGTACTTC.

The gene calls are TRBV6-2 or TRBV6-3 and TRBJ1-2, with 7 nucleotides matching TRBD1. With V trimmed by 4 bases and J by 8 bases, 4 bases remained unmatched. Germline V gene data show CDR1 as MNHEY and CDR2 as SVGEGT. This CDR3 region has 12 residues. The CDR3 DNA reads TGTGCCAGCAGTTCGACAGGGAGCGGCTACACCTTC. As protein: CASSSTGSGYTF.

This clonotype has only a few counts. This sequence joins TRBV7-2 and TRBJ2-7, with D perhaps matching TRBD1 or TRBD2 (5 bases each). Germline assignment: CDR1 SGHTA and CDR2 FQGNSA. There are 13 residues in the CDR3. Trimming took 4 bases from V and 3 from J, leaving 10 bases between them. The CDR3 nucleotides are TGTGCCAGCAGCTCCGGGGCAGGCTACGAGCAGTACTTC. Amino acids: CASSSGAGYEQYF.

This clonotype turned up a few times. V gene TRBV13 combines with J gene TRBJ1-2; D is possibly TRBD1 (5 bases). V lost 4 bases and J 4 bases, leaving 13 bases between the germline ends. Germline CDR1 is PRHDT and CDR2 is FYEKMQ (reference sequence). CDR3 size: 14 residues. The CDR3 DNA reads TGTGCCAGCAGCTCCTCGACAGCCCGCTATGGCTACACCTTC. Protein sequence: CASSSSTARYGYTF.

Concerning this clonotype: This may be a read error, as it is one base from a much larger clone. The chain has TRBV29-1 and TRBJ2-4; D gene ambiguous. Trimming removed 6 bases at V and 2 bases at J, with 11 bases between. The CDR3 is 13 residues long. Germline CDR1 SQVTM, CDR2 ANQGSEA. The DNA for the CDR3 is TGCAGCGTAGCAACGTCCACCAAAAACATTCAGTACTTC. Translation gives CSVATSTKNIQYF.

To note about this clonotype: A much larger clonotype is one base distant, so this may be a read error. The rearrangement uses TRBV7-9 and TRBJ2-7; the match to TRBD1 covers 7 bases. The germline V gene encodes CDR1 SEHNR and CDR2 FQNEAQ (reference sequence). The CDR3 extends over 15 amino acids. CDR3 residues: CASSSTTGTSYERYF. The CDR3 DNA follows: TGTGCCAGCAGCTCGACGACAGGGACCTCCTACGAGCGGTACTTC. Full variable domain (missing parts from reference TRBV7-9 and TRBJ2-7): DTGVSQNPRHKITKRGQNVTFRCDPISEHNRLYWYRQTLGQGPEFLTYFQNEAQLEKSRLLSDRFSAERPKGSFSTLEIQRTEQGDSAMYLCASSSTTGTSYERYFGPGTRLTVT.

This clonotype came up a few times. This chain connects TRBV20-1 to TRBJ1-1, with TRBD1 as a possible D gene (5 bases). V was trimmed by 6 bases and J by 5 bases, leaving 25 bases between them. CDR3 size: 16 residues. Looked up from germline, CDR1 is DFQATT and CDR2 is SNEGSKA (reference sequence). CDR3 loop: CSAPTTERGVGTEAFF. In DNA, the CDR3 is TGCAGTGCGCCTACGACGGAGCGGGGGGTCGGGACTGAAGCTTTCTTT.

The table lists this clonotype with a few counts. In nucleotides, the CDR3 is TGTGCCATCAGTGATTCGGGTTCCGGCAATCAGCCCCAGCATTTT. Translating gives CAISDSGSGNQPQHF. The chain couples TRBV10-3 to TRBJ1-5; D gene unclear. Germline V gene lookup returns CDR1 ENHRY and CDR2 SYGVKD. Trimming pared 3 bases from V and 2 bases from J, leaving 11 bases between. The CDR3 is made up of 15 amino acids.

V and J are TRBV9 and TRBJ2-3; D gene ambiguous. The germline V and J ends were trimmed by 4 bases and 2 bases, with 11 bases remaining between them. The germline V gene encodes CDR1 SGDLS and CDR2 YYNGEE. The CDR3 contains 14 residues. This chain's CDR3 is CASSPRAFTDTQYF. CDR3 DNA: TGTGCCAGCAGCCCACGGGCCTTCACAGATACGCAGTATTTT.

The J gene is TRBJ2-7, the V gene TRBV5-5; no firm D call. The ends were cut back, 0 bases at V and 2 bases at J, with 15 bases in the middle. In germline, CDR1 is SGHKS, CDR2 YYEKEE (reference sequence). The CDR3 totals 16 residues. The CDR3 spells CASSLGARTSAYEQYF. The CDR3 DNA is TGTGCCAGCAGCTTGGGAGCTAGGACCTCCGCCTACGAGCAGTACTTC. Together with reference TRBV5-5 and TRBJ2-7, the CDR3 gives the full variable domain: DAGVTQSPTHLIKTRGQQVTLRCSPISGHKSVSWYQQVLGQGPQFIFQYYEKEERGRGNFPDRFSARQFPNYSSELNVNALLLGDSALYLCASSLGARTSAYEQYFGPGTRLTVT.

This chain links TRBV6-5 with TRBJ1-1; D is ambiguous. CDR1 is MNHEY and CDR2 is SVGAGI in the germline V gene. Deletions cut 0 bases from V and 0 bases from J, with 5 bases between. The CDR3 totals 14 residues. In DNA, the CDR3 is TGTGCCAGCAGTTACTCGTCCATGAACACTGAAGCTTTCTTT. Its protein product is CASSYSSMNTEAFF.

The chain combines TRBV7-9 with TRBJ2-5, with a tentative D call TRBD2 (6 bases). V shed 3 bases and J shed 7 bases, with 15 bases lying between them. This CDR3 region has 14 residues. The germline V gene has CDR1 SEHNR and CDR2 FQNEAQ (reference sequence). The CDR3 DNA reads TGTGCCAGCAGCTTTTCCGCGGGGATTGGGACCCAGTACTTC. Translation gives CASSFSAGIGTQYF.

The CDR3, as DNA: TGTGCCAGCAGTTTTCCCGGGCGGGACACCCTAAACGAGCAGTACTTC. Its translation: CASSFPGRDTLNEQYF. The V and J genes are TRBV6-6 and TRBJ2-7; either TRBD1 or TRBD2 may supply D (6 bases each). CDR1 is MNHNY and CDR2 is SVGAGI in the germline V gene (reference sequence). The CDR3 length is 16 residues. V lost 4 bases to trimming and J lost 5 bases, with 21 bases between them.

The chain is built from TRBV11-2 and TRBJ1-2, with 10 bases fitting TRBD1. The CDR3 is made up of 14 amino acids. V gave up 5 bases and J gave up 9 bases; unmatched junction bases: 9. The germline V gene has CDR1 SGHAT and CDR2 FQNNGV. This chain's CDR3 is CASSPTGGIGSYTF. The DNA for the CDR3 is TGTGCCAGCAGCCCGACAGGGGGCATCGGGAGCTACACCTTC.

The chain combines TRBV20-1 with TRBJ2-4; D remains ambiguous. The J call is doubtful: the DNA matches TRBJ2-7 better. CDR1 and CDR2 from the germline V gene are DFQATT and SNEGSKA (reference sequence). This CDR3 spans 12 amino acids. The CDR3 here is CSASNRRYEQYF. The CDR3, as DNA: TGCAGTGCTAGTAATAGAAGATACGAGCAGTACTTC.

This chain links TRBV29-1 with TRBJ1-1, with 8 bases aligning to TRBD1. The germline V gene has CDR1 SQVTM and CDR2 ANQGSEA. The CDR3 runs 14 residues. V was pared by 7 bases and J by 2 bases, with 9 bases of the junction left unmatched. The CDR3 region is CSALTGASNTEAFF. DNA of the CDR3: TGCAGCGCCTTGACAGGGGCCTCTAACACTGAAGCTTTCTTT.

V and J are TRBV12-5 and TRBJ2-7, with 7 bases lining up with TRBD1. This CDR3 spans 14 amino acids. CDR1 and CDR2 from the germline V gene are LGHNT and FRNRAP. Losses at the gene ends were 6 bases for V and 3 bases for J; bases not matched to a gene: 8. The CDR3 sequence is CASGDRSGSYEQYF. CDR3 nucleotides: TGTGCTAGTGGGGACAGGTCAGGGAGCTACGAGCAGTACTTC. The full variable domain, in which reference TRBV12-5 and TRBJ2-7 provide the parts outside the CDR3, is DARVTQTPRHKVTEMGQEVTMRCQPILGHNTVFWYRQTMMQGLELLAYFRNRAPLDDSGMPKDRFSAEMPDATLATLKIQPSEPRDSAVYFCASGDRSGSYEQYFGPGTRLTVT.

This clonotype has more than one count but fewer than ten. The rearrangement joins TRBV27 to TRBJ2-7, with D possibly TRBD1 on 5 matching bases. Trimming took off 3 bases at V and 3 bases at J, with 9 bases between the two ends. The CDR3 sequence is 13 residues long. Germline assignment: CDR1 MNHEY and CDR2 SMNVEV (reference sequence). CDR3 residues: CASSLGHFYEQYF. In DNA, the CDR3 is TGTGCCAGCAGTTTGGGGCACTTCTACGAGCAGTACTTC.